This record looks at one T cell receptor (beta chain) sequence and its context. TCRdb's copy holds only in-frame clones and misses some; the assay was immunoSEQ multiplex PCR. The sample shows fewer than 35,000 clones, roughly 96% of them seen only once. V shed 2 bases and J 3 bases; nucleotides not matched to a gene: 3. In germline, CDR1 is MDHEN, CDR2 SYDVKM. The CDR3 is 15 residues long. This sample was taken from a study of circulating and synovial CD4+ cells in juvenile arthritis. The source of this sequence is a human donor with juvenile idiopathic arthritis. The chain links TRBV28 to TRBJ2-7; 11 positions match TRBD2. Sequenced input: CD4+ T cells from blood. CDR3 in DNA: TGTGCCAGCAGTTTACGACTAGCGGGGCACTACGAGCAGTACTTC. Translated, it gives CASSLRLAGHYEQYF.